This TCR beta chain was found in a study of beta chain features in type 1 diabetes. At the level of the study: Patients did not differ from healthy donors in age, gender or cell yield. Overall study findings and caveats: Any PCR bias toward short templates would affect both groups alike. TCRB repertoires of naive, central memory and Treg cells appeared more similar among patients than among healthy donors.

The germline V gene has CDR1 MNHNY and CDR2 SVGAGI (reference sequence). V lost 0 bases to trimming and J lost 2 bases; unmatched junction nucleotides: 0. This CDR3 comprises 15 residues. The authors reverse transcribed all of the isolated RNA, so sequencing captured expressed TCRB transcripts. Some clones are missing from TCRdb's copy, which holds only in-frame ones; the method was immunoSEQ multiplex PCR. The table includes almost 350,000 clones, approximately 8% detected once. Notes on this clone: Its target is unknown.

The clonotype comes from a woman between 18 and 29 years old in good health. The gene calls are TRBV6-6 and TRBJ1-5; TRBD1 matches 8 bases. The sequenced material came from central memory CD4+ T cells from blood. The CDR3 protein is CASSYSGQGNQPQHF. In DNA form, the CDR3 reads TGTGCCAGCAGTTACTCGGGACAGGGCAATCAGCCCCAGCATTTT.